This paragraph covers one T cell receptor (beta chain) sequence. The entry originates in a study of T cell changes during pregnancy in multiple sclerosis. The CDR3 length is 17 residues. V lost 3 bases and J lost 8; bases outside the gene matches: 10. CDR1 is SGHNT and CDR2 is YENEEA in the germline V gene. The data were produced by immunoSEQ multiplex PCR, yet TCRdb's version contains in-frame clones alone and is incomplete. The data hold approximately 99,000 clones, with 80% to 95% observed a single time. V is TRBV11-3 and J is TRBJ2-1; 13 nucleotides match TRBD2. The TCR comes from a female donor with multiple sclerosis, enrolled in a pregnancy study. This specimen consisted of peripheral blood, obtained after pregnancy. The CDR3 region has the DNA TGTGCCAGCAGCTTGGGAGGGACTAGCGGGAATAGCTATGAGCAGTTCTTC. Protein: CASSLGGTSGNSYEQFF.